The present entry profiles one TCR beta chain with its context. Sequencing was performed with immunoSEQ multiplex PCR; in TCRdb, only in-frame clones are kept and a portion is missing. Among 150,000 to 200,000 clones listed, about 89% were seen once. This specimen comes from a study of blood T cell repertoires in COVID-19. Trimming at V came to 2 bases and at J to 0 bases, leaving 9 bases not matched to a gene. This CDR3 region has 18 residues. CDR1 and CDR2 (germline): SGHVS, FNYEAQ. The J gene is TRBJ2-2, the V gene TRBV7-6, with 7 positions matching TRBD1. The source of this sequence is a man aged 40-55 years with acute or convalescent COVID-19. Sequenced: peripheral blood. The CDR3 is CASSLIFPQGANTGELFF. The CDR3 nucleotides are TGTGCCAGCAGCTTAATCTTCCCCCAGGGGGCGAACACCGGGGAGCTGTTTTTT.